The 6 T cell receptor beta chains given below trace back to one sample, sequenced in a study of human T cells and chemical hapten exposure. TCRdb re-analysed the RACE reads in MiXCR, keeping a single row per CDR3 protein. The table has about 77,000 distinct CDR3 sequences, 8.5% to 9.5% seen once. This sample's time point: healthy volunteer bleed at 6 weeks. Total RNA was extracted from unfractionated whole blood. Input material: whole blood. Receptors were obtained from a female donor in good health. Some clones in this sample may be carry-over from other donors' samples.

This chain links TRBV7-8 with TRBJ2-5, with D unresolved. The germline V and J ends were trimmed by 0 bases and 4 bases, with 9 bases remaining between them. Germline loops: CDR1 SGHVS, CDR2 FQNEAQ. CDR3 length: 14 residues. CDR3 sequence (DNA): TGTGCCAGCAGCTTAGCGTCACAGCGAGAGACCCAGTACTTC. This encodes CASSLASQRETQYF.

To note about this clonotype: This may come from a read error, since a much larger clone is one base off. The rearrangement joins TRBV20-1 to TRBJ1-2; TRBD1 is a possible D gene (5 bases). Per the germline V gene, CDR1 is DFQATT and CDR2 is SNEGSKA (reference sequence). The length of the CDR3 is 17 residues. The CDR3 sequence: CRQSSGAGDVSNYGYTF. As DNA, the CDR3 is TGCAGGCAATCCTCTGGGGCAGGCGATGTAAGTAACTATGGCTACACCTTC.

There are many counts of this clonotype. V gene TRBV24-1 combines with J gene TRBJ2-6; D is possibly TRBD1 (6 bases). Trimming left V 0 bases short and J 3 bases short, with 8 bases between. Germline lookup yields CDR1 KGHDR and CDR2 SFDVKD. The CDR3 has 16 residues. The CDR3 coding sequence is TGTGCCACCAGTGATTTGTCAGGGGATGGGGCCAACGTCCTGACTTTC. Amino acid sequence: CATSDLSGDGANVLTF.

The V call is TRBV14, the J call TRBJ1-6, with D unresolved. The CDR3 extends over 12 amino acids. V was clipped by 4 bases and J by 9 bases, with 7 bases between them. Germline V lookup: CDR1 SGHDN, CDR2 FVKESK. In nucleotides, the CDR3 is TGTGCCAGCAGCCTTTCTGGTTCACCCCTCCACTTT. This encodes CASSLSGSPLHF. The complete variable domain, with remaining parts taken from reference TRBV14 and TRBJ1-6, reads EAGVTQFPSHSVIEKGQTVTLRCDPISGHDNLYWYRRVMGKEIKFLLHFVKESKQDESGMPNNRFLAERTGGTYSTLKVQPAELEDSGVYFCASSLSGSPLHFGNGTRLTVT.

This clonotype has at least ten counts. The V call is TRBV4-3, the J call TRBJ1-2, with D perhaps matching TRBD1 (5 bases). This CDR3 has 14 residues. Trimming took off 0 bases at V and 5 bases at J, with 10 bases between the two ends. Germline CDR1 is LGHNA and CDR2 is YSLEER. The CDR3 sequence is CASSQEVGGYGYTF. For the CDR3, the DNA is TGCGCCAGCAGCCAAGAGGTGGGGGGGTATGGCTACACCTTC.

This clonotype was found many times. The genes are TRBV10-3 and TRBJ2-7; TRBD1 agrees at 7 bases. Looked up from germline, CDR1 is ENHRY and CDR2 is SYGVKD. V shed 3 bases and J 4 bases; nucleotides not matched to a gene: 3. The CDR3 sequence is 13 residues long. The DNA of the CDR3 is TGTGCCATCAGTGACCCCAGGGGGTACGAGCAGTACTTC. The encoded protein is CAISDPRGYEQYF.